Below, 10 T cell receptor beta chains from the same sample are listed, as sequenced in a study of cytomegalovirus exposure and HLA in healthy donors. Vbeta (60) and Jbeta (13) primers were used in the PCR. Using immunoSEQ multiplex PCR, the repertoire was profiled, and TCRdb retains in-frame clones only, with some absent. The table lists 95,000 to 100,000 clones, about 85% of them singletons, with approximately 3.6% in the top ten. The sample taken for sequencing was PBMCs. Receptor source: a man aged 25-40 years in good health and CMV-seronegative.

This rearrangement joins TRBV30 to TRBJ2-7; D possibly corresponds to TRBD1 (7 bases). Germline V gene sequence: CDR1 GTSNPN, CDR2 SVGIG (reference sequence). V lost 0 bases and J lost 7, with 16 bases in between. The CDR3 is 14 amino acids. CDR3 coding DNA: TGTGCCTGGAGTGTACGAGCCCAGGGGGGTGAGCAGTACTTC. Translated, it gives CAWSVRAQGGEQYF.

This clone was detected once. The rearrangement links TRBV27 to TRBJ1-1, with a weak D call TRBD1 (5 bases). Germline CDR1 reads MNHEY; CDR2 reads SMNVEV (reference sequence). V gave up 4 bases and J gave up 3 bases, with 24 bases separating them. The CDR3 has 18 residues. The DNA for the CDR3 is TGTGCCAGCAGTTCGCTCGAAAACTATTACAAAGGGGACACTGAAGCTTTCTTT. Translation gives CASSSLENYYKGDTEAFF.

The chain joins TRBV5-8 to TRBJ2-7; tentatively, D is TRBD1 (6 bases). The germline V gene has CDR1 SGHTS and CDR2 YDEGEE. This CDR3 is 15 amino acids long. V shed 3 bases and J shed 2 bases, with 15 bases lying between them. The CDR3 DNA sequence: TGTGCCAGCAGCTCAGGACAGACTTTCACCTACGAGCAGTACTTC. This gives the protein CASSSGQTFTYEQYF.

V and J are TRBV19 and TRBJ2-3; tentatively, D is TRBD1 (5 bases). This CDR3 region has 14 residues. Trimming shortened V by 2 bases and J by 4 bases, and 10 bases separated the two germline ends. Germline CDR1 reads LNHDA; CDR2 reads SQIVND (reference sequence). The CDR3 reads CASSITQGADTQYF. CDR3 in DNA: TGTGCCAGTAGTATAACGCAGGGCGCAGATACGCAGTATTTT.

This chain joins TRBV19 and TRBJ1-6; tentative D call: TRBD1 (5 bases). V was trimmed by 2 bases and J by 5 bases, leaving 13 bases between them. Looked up from germline, CDR1 is LNHDA and CDR2 is SQIVND (reference sequence). CDR3 size: 16 residues. CDR3 protein: CASSIKGGANNSPLHF. The DNA of the CDR3 is TGTGCCAGTAGTATAAAAGGTGGGGCGAATAATTCACCCCTCCACTTT.

The V gene is TRBV27, the J gene TRBJ2-7, with D perhaps matching TRBD2 (5 bases). With 8 bases removed from V and 7 bases from J, the gap between germline ends came to 12 bases. The CDR3 has 11 residues. Per the germline V gene, CDR1 is MNHEY and CDR2 is SMNVEV (reference sequence). The CDR3 loop is CASGLLLEQYF. For the CDR3, the DNA is TGTGCCAGCGGACTCCTTTTGGAGCAGTACTTC.

The gene calls are TRBV10-3 and TRBJ2-7; D might be TRBD2 (5 bases). This CDR3 comprises 14 residues. V was pared by 4 bases and J by 1 base, with 11 bases between. Germline V gene lookup returns CDR1 ENHRY and CDR2 SYGVKD. DNA of the CDR3: TGTGCCATCAGTGCCGGGGAAGGGTCCTACGAGCAGTACTTC. Translated: CAISAGEGSYEQYF.

V usage is TRBV29-1 and J usage is TRBJ2-7; 7 bases match TRBD1. The V segment lost 6 bases and the J segment 5 bases; nucleotides outside the gene matches: 7. The length of the CDR3 is 12 residues. Germline-derived CDR1 and CDR2 are SQVTM and ANQGSEA. CDR3 residues: CSVEETGNEQYF. For the CDR3, the DNA is TGCAGCGTCGAGGAGACAGGGAACGAGCAGTACTTC.

In this sample, this clone turned up once. The chain is built from TRBV19 and TRBJ1-5, with D tentatively TRBD1 (6 bases). Trimming pared 5 bases from V and 9 bases from J, leaving 23 bases between. This CDR3 has 16 residues. Germline V lookup: CDR1 LNHDA, CDR2 SQIVND (reference sequence). The CDR3 here is CASSAGGGGPALPQHF. CDR3 nucleotide sequence: TGTGCCAGTAGTGCCGGAGGGGGGGGCCCAGCTTTGCCCCAGCATTTT. The full variable domain, in which reference TRBV19 and TRBJ1-5 provide the parts outside the CDR3, is DGGITQSPKYLFRKEGQNVTLSCEQNLNHDAMYWYRQDPGQGLRLIYYSQIVNDFQKGDIAEGYSVSREKKESFPLTVTSAQKNPTAFYLCASSAGGGGPALPQHFGDGTRLSIL.

The chain is built from TRBV14 and TRBJ2-7, with a tentative D call TRBD1 (6 bases). This CDR3 has 12 amino acids. From germline, CDR1 is SGHDN and CDR2 FVKESK. V was shortened by 1 base and J by 7 bases, with 8 bases between the two germline ends. CDR3 sequence (DNA): TGTGCCAGCAGCCAAGTTAGGGGGGAGCAGTACTTC. Its translation is CASSQVRGEQYF.